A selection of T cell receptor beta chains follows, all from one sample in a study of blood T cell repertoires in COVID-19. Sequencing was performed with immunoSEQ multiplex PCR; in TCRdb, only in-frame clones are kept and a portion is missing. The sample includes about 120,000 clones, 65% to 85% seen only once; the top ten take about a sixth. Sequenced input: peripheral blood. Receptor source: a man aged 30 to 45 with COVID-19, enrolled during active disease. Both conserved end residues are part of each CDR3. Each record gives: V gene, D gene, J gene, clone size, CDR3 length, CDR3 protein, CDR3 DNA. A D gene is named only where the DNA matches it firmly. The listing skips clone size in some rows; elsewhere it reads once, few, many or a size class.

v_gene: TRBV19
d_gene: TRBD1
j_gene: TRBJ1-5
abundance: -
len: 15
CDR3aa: CASRDYRGWDQPQHF
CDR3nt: TGTGCCAGTAGGGACTACAGGGGATGGGATCAGCCCCAGCATTTT

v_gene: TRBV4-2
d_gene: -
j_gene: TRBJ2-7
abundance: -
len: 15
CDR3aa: CASSHRLEPGDEQYF
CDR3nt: TGTGCCAGCAGCCACAGACTAGAGCCGGGTGACGAGCAGTACTTC

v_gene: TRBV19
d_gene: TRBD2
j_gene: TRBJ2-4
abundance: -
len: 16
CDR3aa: CASSSSGGAGKNIQYF
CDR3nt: TGTGCCAGTAGCTCTAGCGGGGGGGCCGGCAAAAACATTCAGTACTTC

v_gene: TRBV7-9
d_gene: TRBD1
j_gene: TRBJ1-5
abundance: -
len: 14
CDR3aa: CASSQDREDQPQHF
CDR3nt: TGTGCCAGCAGCCAGGACAGGGAGGATCAGCCCCAGCATTTT

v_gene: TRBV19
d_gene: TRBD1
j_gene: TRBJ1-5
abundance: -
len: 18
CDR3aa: CASSPRDRGIGSNQPQHF
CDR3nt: TGTGCCAGTAGTCCCCGGGACAGGGGGATAGGAAGCAATCAGCCCCAGCATTTT

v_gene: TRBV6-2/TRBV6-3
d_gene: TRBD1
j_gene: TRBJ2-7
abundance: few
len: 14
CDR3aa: CASTPLHSGGEQYF
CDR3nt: TGTGCCAGCACCCCACTCCACTCAGGGGGCGAGCAGTACTTC

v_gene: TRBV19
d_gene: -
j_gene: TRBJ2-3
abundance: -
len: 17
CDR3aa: CASTVFFGRESTDTQYF
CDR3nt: TGTGCCAGTACCGTTTTTTTTGGACGGGAGAGCACAGATACGCAGTATTTT

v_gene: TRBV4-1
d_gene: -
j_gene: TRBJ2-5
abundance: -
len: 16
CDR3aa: CASSQDRGGDQETQYF
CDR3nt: TGCGCCAGCAGCCAAGATCGAGGGGGAGACCAAGAGACCCAGTACTTC

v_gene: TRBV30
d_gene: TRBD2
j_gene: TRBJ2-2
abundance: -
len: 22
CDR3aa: CAWSPLLRGTSGILGNTGELFF
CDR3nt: TGTGCCTGGAGTCCCCTCCTTAGGGGGACTAGCGGGATTCTTGGTAACACCGGGGAGCTGTTTTTT

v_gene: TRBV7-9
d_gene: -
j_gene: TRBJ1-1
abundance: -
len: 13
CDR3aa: CASSYKQGQGAFF
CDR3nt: TGTGCCAGCAGCTATAAACAGGGTCAAGGAGCTTTCTTT

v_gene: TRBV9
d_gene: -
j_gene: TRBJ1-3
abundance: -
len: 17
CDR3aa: CASSFFGNSGSGNTIYF
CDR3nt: TGTGCCAGCAGCTTCTTTGGAAATTCGGGCTCTGGAAACACCATATATTTT

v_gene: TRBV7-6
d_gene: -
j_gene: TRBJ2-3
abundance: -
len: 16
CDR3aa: CASSYSAGSNTDTQYF
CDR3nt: TGTGCCAGCAGTTACTCAGCGGGTTCGAACACAGATACGCAGTATTTT

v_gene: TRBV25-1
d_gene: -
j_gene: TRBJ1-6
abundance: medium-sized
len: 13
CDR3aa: CASSQGTNSPLHF
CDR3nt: TGTGCCAGCAGCCAGGGAACGAATTCACCCCTCCACTTT

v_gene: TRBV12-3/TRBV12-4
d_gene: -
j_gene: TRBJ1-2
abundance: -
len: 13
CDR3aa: CASSFGGYYGYTF
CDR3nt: TGTGCCAGCAGTTTCGGGGGGTACTATGGCTACACCTTC

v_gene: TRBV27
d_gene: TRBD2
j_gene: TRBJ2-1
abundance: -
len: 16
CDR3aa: CASSLSKRGGADEQFF
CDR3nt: TGTGCCAGCAGTTTATCGAAGCGGGGGGGTGCAGATGAGCAGTTCTTC

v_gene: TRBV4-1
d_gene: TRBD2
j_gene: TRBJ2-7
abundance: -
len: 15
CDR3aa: CASSQRLAGSYEQYF
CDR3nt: TGCGCCAGCAGCCAACGACTAGCGGGATCCTACGAGCAGTACTTC

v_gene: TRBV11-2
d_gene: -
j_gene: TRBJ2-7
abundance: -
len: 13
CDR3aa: CASSPGHAYEQYF
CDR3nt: TGTGCCAGCAGCCCGGGACATGCCTACGAGCAGTACTTC

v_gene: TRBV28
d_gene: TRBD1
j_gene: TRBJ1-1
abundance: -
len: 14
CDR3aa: CASSRGQRNSEAFF
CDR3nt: TGTGCCAGCAGCCGGGGACAGCGAAACTCTGAAGCTTTCTTT

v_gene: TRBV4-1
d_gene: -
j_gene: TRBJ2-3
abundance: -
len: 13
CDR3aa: CASRPPTEDTQYF
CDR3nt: TGCGCCAGCAGACCCCCAACGGAGGATACGCAGTATTTT

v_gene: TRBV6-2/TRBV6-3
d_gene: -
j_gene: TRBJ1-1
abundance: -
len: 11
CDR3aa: CASSWGPEAFF
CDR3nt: TGTGCCAGCAGTTGGGGCCCCGAAGCTTTCTTT